The present T cell receptor (beta chain) was sequenced within a study of long-term antiretroviral therapy in people with HIV. Turning to the study itself: The study's earliest collections predate the 2015 immediate-ART recommendation by about a decade. Study-wide points: From the mid-2000s to the late 2010s, blood was obtained, possibly while participants received older ART regimens. Pre-ART expanded TRB clones stayed dominant throughout, though often decreasing after ART.

Sequencing used immunoSEQ v3.0 at survey level. Some clones are missing from TCRdb's copy, which holds only in-frame ones; the method was immunoSEQ multiplex PCR. The sample yields 13,000 to 15,000 clones, roughly 85% seen once. For this clone: Antigen unknown.

Germline V gene lookup returns CDR1 MRHNA and CDR2 SNTAGT. This CDR3 spans 14 amino acids. Germline trimming cut 3 bases from V and 4 bases from J; bases unmatched to any gene: 3. This sequence joins TRBV6-4 and TRBJ1-1, with 9 positions matching TRBD1. Here the sequenced sample was unsorted PBMCs, taken 1.8 years before starting antiretroviral therapy. The source of this sequence is a woman aged 40-49 years with HIV. CDR3: CASSDDRGCTEAFF. The DNA for the CDR3 is TGTGCCAGCAGTGATGACAGGGGGTGCACTGAAGCTTTCTTT.